This T cell receptor beta chain was sequenced during a study of cytomegalovirus exposure and HLA in healthy donors. Whole-study results and caveats: In a later analysis, HLA-C alleles had the fewest associated TCRs, DRB1 alleles the most.

With 3 bases removed from V and 7 bases from J, the gap between germline ends came to 19 bases. The CDR3 covers 15 residues. CDR1 PRHDT and CDR2 FYEKMQ come from the germline V gene (reference sequence). Use of 60 Vbeta and 13 Jbeta primers characterized the PCR. Original methodology: Unique TCR beta chains totaled roughly 80 million in a later count, with about 11 million of them shared. TCRdb's table, derived via immunoSEQ multiplex PCR, lists solely in-frame clones and lacks some. V and J calls and clone size are copied from that table; D and trimming were computed from the DNA. The sample records 150,000 to 200,000 clones, around 80% being singletons. In this sample, this clone turned up a few times. The antigen is undetermined.

What was sequenced was PBMCs. The sequence derives from a male donor in good health and CMV-seropositive. This chain links TRBV13 with TRBJ2-7; tentative D call: TRBD2 (6 bases). The CDR3 DNA sequence: TGTGCCAGCAGCTTGGGGGGTCTAGCCCTTTGGGAGCAGTACTTC. Amino acids: CASSLGGLALWEQYF.